This entry lists 5 T cell receptor beta chains sequenced from one sample in a study of OX40 agonist ivuxolimab in advanced cancers. Library method: the immunoSEQ multiplex PCR assay. This immuneACCESS table, as held by TCRdb, lists in-frame sequences with V and J called but not all clones. Of the missing ones, under half trace to an unresolved V gene in checked studies; the others have no known cause. This sample has approximately 90,000 clones in its table, and about 90% of those were observed once. The top ten clones comprise around 8.7% of the sample. The source material was CD4+ or CD8+ T cells sorted from blood, sampled in a trial of the OX40 agonist ivuxolimab. Every receptor here comes from an adult with an advanced solid tumor such as melanoma, head and neck, liver or kidney cancer.

V and J are TRBV30 and TRBJ2-1; D gene ambiguous. The CDR3 has 11 amino acids. CDR1 and CDR2 from the germline V gene are GTSNPN and SVGIG (reference sequence). V lost 1 base and J lost 6, with 4 bases in between. In DNA, the CDR3 is TGTGCCTGGAGTGGCAGCAATGAGCAGTTCTTC. Protein sequence: CAWSGSNEQFF.

This clone was picked up one time. This chain connects TRBV29-1 to TRBJ1-2; 8 bases align to TRBD1. Germline CDR1 SQVTM, CDR2 ANQGSEA. This CDR3 has 12 amino acids. Losses at the gene ends were 3 bases for V and 7 bases for J; bases not matched to a gene: 4. CDR3 in DNA: TGCAGCGTTGAGACAGGGGAGGTTGGCTACACCTTC. Translation: CSVETGEVGYTF.

V gene TRBV29-1 combines with J gene TRBJ2-7; D gene ambiguous. The CDR3 runs 17 residues. The V and J ends lost 4 bases and 0 bases respectively, with 22 bases between them. Germline values: CDR1 SQVTM, CDR2 ANQGSEA. For the CDR3, the DNA is TGCAGCGTTGGCCTAGTAGGGTCGAGCAAGAGCTCCTACGAGCAGTACTTC. Translated: CSVGLVGSSKSSYEQYF.

The chain links TRBV11-3 to TRBJ2-3, with no clear D. The germline CDR1 and CDR2 sequences are SGHNT and YENEEA. Trimming cost V 6 bases and J 2 bases, with 9 bases left between them. The CDR3 consists of 13 residues. CDR3 nucleotide sequence: TGTGCCAGCAGTTCGACGACCACAGATACGCAGTATTTT. This translates into CASSSTTTDTQYF. The full variable domain, completed using reference TRBV11-3 and TRBJ2-3, is EAGVVQSPRYKIIEKKQPVAFWCNPISGHNTLYWYLQNLGQGPELLIRYENEEAVDDSQLPKDRFSAERLKGVDSTLKIQPAELGDSAVYLCASSSTTTDTQYFGPGTRLTVL.

The chain is built from TRBV5-1 and TRBJ2-7; maybe TRBD1 (6 bases). Germline V CDR1 and CDR2: SGHRS, YFSETQ. V gave up 4 bases and J gave up 2 bases, with 16 bases separating them. The CDR3 runs 15 residues. CDR3 bases: TGCGCCAGCAGCGACCCCGGGACAAGGCCCTACGAGCAGTACTTC. Translation gives CASSDPGTRPYEQYF.